This T cell receptor beta chain originates from a study of blood T cell repertoires in COVID-19. The CDR3 length is 15 residues. V dropped 2 bases and J dropped 6; count of bases not matched to a gene: 5. Germline CDR1 reads WSHSY; CDR2 reads SAAADI. Clones were sequenced by immunoSEQ multiplex PCR, and TCRdb holds only the in-frame ones, with some missing. Of 200,000 to 250,000 clones listed, 85% to 90% are singletons. The V and J genes are TRBV10-2 and TRBJ2-2; 8 nucleotides line up with TRBD1. Specimen: peripheral blood. The receptor comes from a man aged 45 to 65 with COVID-19, enrolled during active disease. In DNA, the CDR3 is TGCGCCAGCAGTGAGCAGGGGGCGACGGCCGGGGAGCTGTTTTTT. This translates into CASSEQGATAGELFF.